This T cell receptor (beta chain) was captured by sequencing in a study of blood T cell repertoires in COVID-19. At the level of the study: Acute-phase and convalescent COVID-19 samples originated in the United States, Italy and Spain.

The CDR3 has 15 amino acids. Germline CDR1 LNHDA, CDR2 SQIVND (reference sequence). The V gene lost 2 bases and the J gene lost 2 bases, with 12 bases spanning the gap. Per the original methods: Estimation of nucleated cell counts relied on the amplification of reference gene primers. Data came from immunoSEQ multiplex PCR; TCRdb stores just in-frame clones and leaves some out. That table furnishes V, J and clone size, whereas the DNA furnished D and trimming. The sample carries about 25,000 clones, over 80% recorded once. Sequenced input: peripheral blood. The source of this sequence is a woman of 80 years or more with acute or convalescent COVID-19. The rearrangement uses TRBV19 and TRBJ1-1, with D unclear. CDR3 protein: CASSILRRTNTEAFF. The CDR3 DNA reads TGTGCCAGTAGTATACTGCGCCGCACCAACACTGAAGCTTTCTTT.